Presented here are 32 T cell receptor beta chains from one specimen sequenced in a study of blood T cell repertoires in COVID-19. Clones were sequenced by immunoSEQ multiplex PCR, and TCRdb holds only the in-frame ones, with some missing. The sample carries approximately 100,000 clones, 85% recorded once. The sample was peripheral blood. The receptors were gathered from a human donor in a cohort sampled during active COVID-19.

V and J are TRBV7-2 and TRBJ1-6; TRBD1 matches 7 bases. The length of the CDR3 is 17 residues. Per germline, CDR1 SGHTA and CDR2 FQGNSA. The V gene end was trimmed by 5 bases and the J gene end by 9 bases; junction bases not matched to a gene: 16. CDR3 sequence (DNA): TGTGCCAGCAGCCTCGCGGAGGTTACAGGGGTCGGTTCACCCCTCCACTTT. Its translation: CASSLAEVTGVGSPLHF.

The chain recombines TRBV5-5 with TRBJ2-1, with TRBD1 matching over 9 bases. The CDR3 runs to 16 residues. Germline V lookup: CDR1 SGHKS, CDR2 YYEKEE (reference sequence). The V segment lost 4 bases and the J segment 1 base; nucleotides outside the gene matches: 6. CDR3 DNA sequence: TGTGCCAGCAGCCGCTCCGGGACAGGGTCCTACAATGAGCAGTTCTTC. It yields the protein CASSRSGTGSYNEQFF.

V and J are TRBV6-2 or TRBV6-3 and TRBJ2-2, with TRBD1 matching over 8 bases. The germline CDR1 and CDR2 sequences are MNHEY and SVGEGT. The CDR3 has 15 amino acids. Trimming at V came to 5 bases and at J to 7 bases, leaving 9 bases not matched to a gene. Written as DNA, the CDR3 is TGTGCCAGCAGTCAGACAGGGGCCCCGGACGGGGAGCTGTTTTTT. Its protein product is CASSQTGAPDGELFF.

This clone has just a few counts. CDR3 in DNA: TGTGCCACCAGTGGTTGGACAGGGGGACGCGGCACTGAAGCTTTCTTT. Its protein is CATSGWTGGRGTEAFF. The chain combines TRBV24-1 with TRBJ1-1; TRBD1 agrees at 10 bases. CDR1 is KGHDR and CDR2 is SFDVKD in the germline V gene. This CDR3 has 16 amino acids. J lost 4 bases, V lost 5 bases, and 9 bases had no gene match.

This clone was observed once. The CDR3 region has the DNA TGCGCCAGCAGTCCGAATGGCGGGGCAGGCAATCAGCCCCAGCATTTT. It translates to CASSPNGGAGNQPQHF. The chain employs TRBV5-1 and TRBJ1-5; D possibly corresponds to TRBD1 (5 bases). The V and J ends lost 5 bases and 2 bases respectively, with 17 bases between them. This CDR3 has 16 amino acids. Germline CDR1 SGHRS, CDR2 YFSETQ.

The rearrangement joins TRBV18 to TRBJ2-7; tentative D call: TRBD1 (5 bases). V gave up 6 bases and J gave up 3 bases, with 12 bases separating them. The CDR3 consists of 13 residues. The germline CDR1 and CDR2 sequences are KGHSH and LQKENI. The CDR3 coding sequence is TGTGCCAGCTCGCAGGGTCCTTTCTACGAGCAGTACTTC. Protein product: CASSQGPFYEQYF.

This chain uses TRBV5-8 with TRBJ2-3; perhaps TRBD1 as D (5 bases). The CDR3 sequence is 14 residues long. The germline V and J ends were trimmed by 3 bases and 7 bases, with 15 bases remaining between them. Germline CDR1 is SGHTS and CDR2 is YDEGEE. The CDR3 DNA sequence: TGTGCCAGCAGCTGGGGCTACGGTTCCTATACGCAGTATTTT. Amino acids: CASSWGYGSYTQYF.

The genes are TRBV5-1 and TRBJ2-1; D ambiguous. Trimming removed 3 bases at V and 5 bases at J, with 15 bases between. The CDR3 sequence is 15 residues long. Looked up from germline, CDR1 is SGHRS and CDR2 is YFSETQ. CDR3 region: CASSSTDRENNEQFF. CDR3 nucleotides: TGCGCCAGCAGCTCCACAGATCGAGAGAACAATGAGCAGTTCTTC.

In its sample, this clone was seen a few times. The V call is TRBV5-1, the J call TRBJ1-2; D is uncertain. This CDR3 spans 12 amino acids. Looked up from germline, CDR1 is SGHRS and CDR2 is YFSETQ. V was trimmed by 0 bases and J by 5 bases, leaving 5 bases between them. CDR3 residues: CASSLDSYGYTF. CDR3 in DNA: TGCGCCAGCAGCTTGGATAGTTATGGCTACACCTTC.

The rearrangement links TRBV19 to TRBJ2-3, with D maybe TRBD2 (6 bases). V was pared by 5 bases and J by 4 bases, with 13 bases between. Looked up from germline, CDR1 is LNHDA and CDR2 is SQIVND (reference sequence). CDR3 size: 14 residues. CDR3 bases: TGTGCCAGTAGTGTCTATAGCGGAGCAGATACGCAGTATTTT. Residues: CASSVYSGADTQYF.

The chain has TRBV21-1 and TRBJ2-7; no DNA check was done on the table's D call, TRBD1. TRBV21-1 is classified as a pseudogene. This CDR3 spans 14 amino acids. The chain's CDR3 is CASSKAPQGHEQYF. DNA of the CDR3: TGTGCCAGCAGCAAGGCACCTCAGGGCCACGAGCAGTACTTC.

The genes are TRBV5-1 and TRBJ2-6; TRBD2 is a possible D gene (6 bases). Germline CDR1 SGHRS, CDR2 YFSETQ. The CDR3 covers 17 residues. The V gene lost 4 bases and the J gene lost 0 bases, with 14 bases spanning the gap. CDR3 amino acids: CASSPEGKSSGANVLTF. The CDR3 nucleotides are TGCGCCAGCAGCCCGGAGGGCAAGAGCTCTGGGGCCAACGTCCTGACTTTC.

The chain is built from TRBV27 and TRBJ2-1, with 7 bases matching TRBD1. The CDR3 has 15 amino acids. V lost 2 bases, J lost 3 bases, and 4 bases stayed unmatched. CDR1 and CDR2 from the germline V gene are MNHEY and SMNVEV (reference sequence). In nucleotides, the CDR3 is TGTGCCAGCAGTTTAGGGCAGGGGGTCTACAATGAGCAGTTCTTC. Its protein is CASSLGQGVYNEQFF.

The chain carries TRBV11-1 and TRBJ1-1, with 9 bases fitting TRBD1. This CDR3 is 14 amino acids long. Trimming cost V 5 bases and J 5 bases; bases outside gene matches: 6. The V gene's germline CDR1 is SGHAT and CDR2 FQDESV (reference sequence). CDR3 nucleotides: TGTGCCAGCAGCACGGGACAGGGTAGGACTGAAGCTTTCTTT. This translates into CASSTGQGRTEAFF.

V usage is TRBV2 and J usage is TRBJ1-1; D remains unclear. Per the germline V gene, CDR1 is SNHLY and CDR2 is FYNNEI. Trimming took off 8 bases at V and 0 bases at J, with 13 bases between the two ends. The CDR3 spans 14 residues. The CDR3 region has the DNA TGTGCCAGCCTCGCCCCGGGGATGAACACTGAAGCTTTCTTT. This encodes CASLAPGMNTEAFF. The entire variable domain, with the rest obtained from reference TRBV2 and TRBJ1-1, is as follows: EPEVTQTPSHQVTQMGQEVILRCVPISNHLYFYWYRQILGQKVEFLVSFYNNEISEKSEIFDDQFSVERPDGSNFTLKIRSTKLEDSAMYFCASLAPGMNTEAFFGQGTRLTVV.

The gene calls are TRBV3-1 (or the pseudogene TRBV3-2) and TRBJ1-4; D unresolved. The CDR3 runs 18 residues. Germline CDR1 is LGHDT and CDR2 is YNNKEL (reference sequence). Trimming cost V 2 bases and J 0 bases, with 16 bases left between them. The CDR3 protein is CASSQTQVQPSTNEKLFF. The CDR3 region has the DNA TGTGCCAGCAGCCAAACGCAGGTTCAGCCCTCAACTAATGAAAAACTGTTTTTT.

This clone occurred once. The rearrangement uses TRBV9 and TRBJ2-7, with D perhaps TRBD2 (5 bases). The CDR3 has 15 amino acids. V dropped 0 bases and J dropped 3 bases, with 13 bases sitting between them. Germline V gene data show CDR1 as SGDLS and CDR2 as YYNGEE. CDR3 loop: CASSVDPSRGYEQYF. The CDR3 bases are TGTGCCAGCAGCGTAGACCCGTCCCGGGGCTACGAGCAGTACTTC.

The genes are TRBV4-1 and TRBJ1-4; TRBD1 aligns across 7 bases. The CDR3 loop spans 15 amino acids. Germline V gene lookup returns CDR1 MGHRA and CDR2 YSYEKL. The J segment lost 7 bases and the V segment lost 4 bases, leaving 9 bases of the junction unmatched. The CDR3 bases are TGCGCCAGCAGCCGCCGACAGGGTGATACTGAAAAACTGTTTTTT. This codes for CASSRRQGDTEKLFF.

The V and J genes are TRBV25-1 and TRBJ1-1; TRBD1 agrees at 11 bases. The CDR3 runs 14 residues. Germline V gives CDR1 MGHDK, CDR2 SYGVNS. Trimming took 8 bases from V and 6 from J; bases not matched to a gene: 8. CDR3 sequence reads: CASPPPGQGAEAFF. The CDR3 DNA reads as TGTGCCAGCCCTCCCCCGGGACAGGGGGCTGAAGCTTTCTTT.

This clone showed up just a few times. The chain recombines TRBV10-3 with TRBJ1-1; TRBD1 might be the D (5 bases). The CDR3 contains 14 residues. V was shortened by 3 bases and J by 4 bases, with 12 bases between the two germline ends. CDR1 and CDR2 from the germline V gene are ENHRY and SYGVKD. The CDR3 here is CAISERDFSTEAFF. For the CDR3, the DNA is TGTGCCATCAGTGAAAGGGACTTTAGCACTGAAGCTTTCTTT.

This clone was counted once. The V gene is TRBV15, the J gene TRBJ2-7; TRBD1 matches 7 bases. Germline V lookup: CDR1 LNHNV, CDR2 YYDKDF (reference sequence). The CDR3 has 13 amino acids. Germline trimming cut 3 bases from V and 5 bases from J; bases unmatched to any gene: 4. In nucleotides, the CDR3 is TGTGCCACCAGCAGGACCACAGGGGACGAGCAGTACTTC. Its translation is CATSRTTGDEQYF.

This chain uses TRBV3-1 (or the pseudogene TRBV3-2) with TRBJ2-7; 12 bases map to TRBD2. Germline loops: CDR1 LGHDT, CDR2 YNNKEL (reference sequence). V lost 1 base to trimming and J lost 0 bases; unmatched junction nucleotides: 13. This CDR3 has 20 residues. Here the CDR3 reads CASSQVGLAGKGLSSYEQYF. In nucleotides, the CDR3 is TGTGCCAGCAGCCAAGTAGGACTAGCGGGAAAAGGACTAAGCTCCTACGAGCAGTACTTC.

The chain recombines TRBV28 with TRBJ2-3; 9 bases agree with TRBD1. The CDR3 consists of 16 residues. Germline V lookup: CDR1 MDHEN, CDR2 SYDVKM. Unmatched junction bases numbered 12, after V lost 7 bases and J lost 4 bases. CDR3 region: CASKPGGTGFSDTQYF. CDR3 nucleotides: TGTGCCAGCAAACCTGGAGGGACAGGGTTCTCAGATACGCAGTATTTT.

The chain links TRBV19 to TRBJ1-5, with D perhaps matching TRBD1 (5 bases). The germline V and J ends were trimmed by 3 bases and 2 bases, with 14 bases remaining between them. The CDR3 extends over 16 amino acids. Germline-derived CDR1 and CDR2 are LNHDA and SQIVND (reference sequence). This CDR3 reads CASSIEQVLGNQPQHF. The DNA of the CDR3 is TGTGCCAGTAGTATTGAACAGGTCCTTGGCAATCAGCCCCAGCATTTT.

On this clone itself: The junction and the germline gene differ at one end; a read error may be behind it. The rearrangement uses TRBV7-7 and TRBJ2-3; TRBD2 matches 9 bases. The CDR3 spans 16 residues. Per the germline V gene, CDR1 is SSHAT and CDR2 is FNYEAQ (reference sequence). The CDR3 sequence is CASSLGTSPPTDTQYF. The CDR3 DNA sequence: TGTGCTAGCAGCTTAGGGACTAGCCCTCCCACAGATACGCAGTATTTT.

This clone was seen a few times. CDR3 DNA sequence: TGTGCCAGCAGCCCTCTCCGGACTAGCGTGGGTGAGCAGTACTTC. It specifies CASSPLRTSVGEQYF. This chain joins TRBV7-9 and TRBJ2-7; 9 bases align to TRBD2. Germline V gene lookup returns CDR1 SEHNR and CDR2 FQNEAQ (reference sequence). The CDR3 is 15 residues long. After removal of 5 bases from V and 7 bases from J, the junction contained 12 bases not matched to a gene.

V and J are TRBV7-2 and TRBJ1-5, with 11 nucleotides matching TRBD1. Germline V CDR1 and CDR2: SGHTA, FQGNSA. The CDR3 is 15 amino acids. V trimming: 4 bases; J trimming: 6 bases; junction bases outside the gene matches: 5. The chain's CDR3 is CASSSGQGGSQPQHF. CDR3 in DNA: TGTGCCAGCAGCTCGGGACAGGGGGGGAGTCAGCCCCAGCATTTT.

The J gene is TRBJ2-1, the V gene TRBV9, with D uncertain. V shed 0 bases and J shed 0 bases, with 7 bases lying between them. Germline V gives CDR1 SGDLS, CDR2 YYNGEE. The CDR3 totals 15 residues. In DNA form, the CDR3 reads TGTGCCAGCAGCGTAGGTCTGGCCTCCTACAATGAGCAGTTCTTC. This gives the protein CASSVGLASYNEQFF.

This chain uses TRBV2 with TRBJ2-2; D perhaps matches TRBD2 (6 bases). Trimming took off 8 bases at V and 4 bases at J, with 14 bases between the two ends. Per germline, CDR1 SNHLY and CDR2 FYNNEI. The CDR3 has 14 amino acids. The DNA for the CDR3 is TGTGCCAGCGGGACTTCTAGGATCACCGGGGAGCTGTTTTTT. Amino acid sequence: CASGTSRITGELFF.

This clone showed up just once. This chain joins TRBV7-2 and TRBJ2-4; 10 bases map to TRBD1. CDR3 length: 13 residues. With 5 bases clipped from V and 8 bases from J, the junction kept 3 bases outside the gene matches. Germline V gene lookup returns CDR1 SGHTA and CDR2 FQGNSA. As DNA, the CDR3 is TGTGCCAGCAGCCAAGGACAGGGGGACATTCAGTACTTC. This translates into CASSQGQGDIQYF. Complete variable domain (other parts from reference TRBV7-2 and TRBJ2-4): GAGVSQSPSNKVTEKGKDVELRCDPISGHTALYWYRQSLGQGLEFLIYFQGNSAPDKSGLPSDRFSAERTGGSVSTLTIQRTQQEDSAVYLCASSQGQGDIQYFGAGTRLSVL.

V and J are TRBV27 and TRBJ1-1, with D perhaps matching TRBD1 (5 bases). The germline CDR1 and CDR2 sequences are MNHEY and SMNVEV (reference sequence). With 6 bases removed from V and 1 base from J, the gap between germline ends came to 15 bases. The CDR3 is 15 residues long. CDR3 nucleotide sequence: TGTGCCAGCAGCCCAACGCAGGGTGGGAACACTGAAGCTTTCTTT. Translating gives CASSPTQGGNTEAFF.

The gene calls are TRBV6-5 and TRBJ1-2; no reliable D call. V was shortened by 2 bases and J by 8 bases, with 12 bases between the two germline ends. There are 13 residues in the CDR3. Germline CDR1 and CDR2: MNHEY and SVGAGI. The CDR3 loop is CASSYDPLEGYTF. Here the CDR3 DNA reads TGTGCCAGCAGTTACGACCCCCTAGAGGGCTACACCTTC.